This TCR beta chain was captured by sequencing in a study of blood T cells in healthy people across ages. Study-wide points: Comparison with aged donors showed that long-lived donors had more naive CD4+ cells and higher diversity.

There are 16 residues in the CDR3. Germline lookup yields CDR1 KGHSH and CDR2 LQKENI. A sample-barcoded 5' primer and a J-beta primer mix were used in a second PCR of roughly 7 to 12 cycles. TCRdb analysed the 5' RACE reads with MiXCR anew, one entry per CDR3 protein. The sample records roughly 800,000 distinct CDR3 sequences, 20% to 30% being singletons. Remarks on this clonotype: What it binds is unknown. The germline gene is not matched at one end of the junction; a read error may be the cause.

The same specimen was also included in a second study, on T cells of mothers and their children. That paper notes: Relative to unrelated pairs, biologically related mother-child dyads exhibited marginally greater, non-significant overlap.

The V gene is TRBV18, the J gene TRBJ1-2; perhaps TRBD1 as D (6 bases). This sequence was found in a boy between 10 and 17 years old in good health. The specimen sequenced was blood. The DNA for the CDR3 is TGTGCTAGCTCACACCAAAGGCGACAGGAACCCTATGGCTACACCTTC. Translation gives CASSHQRRQEPYGYTF.